These 24 T cell receptor beta chains originate from one sample sequenced in a study of control samples from healthy donors and cancer patients. Clones were sequenced by immunoSEQ multiplex PCR, and TCRdb holds only the in-frame ones, with some missing. The sample lists 69,000 or so clones, approximately 94% seen once, with roughly 3% in the top ten. The sample comprised blood. The receptors were sampled from a woman in her twenties or thirties in good health.

The V and J genes are TRBV6-1 and TRBJ2-7, with D hard to call. This CDR3 region has 15 residues. The V gene lost 3 bases and the J gene lost 2 bases, with 14 bases spanning the gap. Germline V gives CDR1 MNHNS, CDR2 SASEGT. CDR3 DNA: TGTGCCAGCAGTGATTCAGTCCTTTCCACCTACGAGCAGTACTTC. Amino acid sequence: CASSDSVLSTYEQYF.

The chain has TRBV6-1 and TRBJ2-7; D is unclear. The CDR3 loop spans 14 amino acids. CDR1 is MNHNS and CDR2 is SASEGT in the germline V gene. The germline V and J ends were trimmed by 3 bases and 4 bases, with 13 bases remaining between them. CDR3 loop: CASSDYLMSYEQYV. The CDR3, as DNA: TGTGCCAGCAGTGATTACTTAATGAGTTACGAGCAGTACGTC.

The gene calls are TRBV4-1 and TRBJ2-5; unclear D gene. Trimming took 3 bases from V and 4 from J, leaving 9 bases between them. The CDR3 has 13 residues. CDR1 and CDR2 (germline): MGHRA, YSYEKL. CDR3 loop: CASSQAPLETQYF. The CDR3 DNA is TGCGCCAGCAGCCAGGCTCCTTTAGAGACCCAGTACTTC.

J is TRBJ1-1 and V is TRBV6-1; no definite D call. This CDR3 has 14 residues. Trimming cost V 3 bases and J 3 bases, with 11 bases left between them. From germline, CDR1 is MNHNS and CDR2 SASEGT. The CDR3, as DNA: TGTGCCAGCAGTGAGGAGGGTCGGGACACTGAAGCTTTCTTT. Amino acids: CASSEEGRDTEAFF.

CDR3 in DNA: TGCGCCAGCAACCCGGGACAGGGGTTGGACTATGGCTACACCTTC. It specifies CASNPGQGLDYGYTF. This chain joins TRBV4-1 and TRBJ1-2; 10 bases fit TRBD1. The trim removed 7 bases at V and 3 bases at J, leaving 8 bases unmatched. Germline V gene data show CDR1 as MGHRA and CDR2 as YSYEKL. The CDR3 is 15 residues long.

The chain employs TRBV4-2 and TRBJ1-5; TRBD1 is a possible D gene (6 bases). Trimming cost V 0 bases and J 1 base, with 10 bases left between them. Germline V lookup: CDR1 LGHNA, CDR2 YNFKEQ. The CDR3 spans 16 residues. CDR3 sequence (DNA): TGTGCCAGCAGCCAAGATACAGGGAGGAGCAATCAGCCCCAGCATTTT. This gives the protein CASSQDTGRSNQPQHF.

A few counts support this clone. The chain has TRBV27 and TRBJ1-1; possible D gene TRBD1, 5 bases. V was clipped by 4 bases and J by 5 bases, with 11 bases between them. The CDR3 runs 13 residues. The germline V gene has CDR1 MNHEY and CDR2 SMNVEV (reference sequence). The CDR3, as DNA: TGTGCCAGCAGTTCGCAGGGTAGAACTGAAGCTTTCTTT. Translating it yields CASSSQGRTEAFF.

CDR3 amino acids: CASSPDWGARNTEAFF. Written as DNA, the CDR3 is TGTGCCAGCTCACCAGATTGGGGGGCGCGTAACACTGAAGCTTTCTTT. V is TRBV18 and J is TRBJ1-1; D might be TRBD1 (6 bases). The germline CDR1 and CDR2 sequences are KGHSH and LQKENI. The CDR3 totals 16 residues. The germline V and J ends were trimmed by 2 bases and 2 bases, with 15 bases remaining between them.

The genes are TRBV6-6 and TRBJ1-2, with D unclear. The V end lost 1 base, the J end lost 6 bases, and 9 bases lay between the germline ends. From germline, CDR1 is MNHNY and CDR2 SVGAGI (reference sequence). CDR3 size: 13 residues. This CDR3 reads CASSYFLLDGYTF. The CDR3 nucleotides read TGTGCCAGCAGTTACTTTCTTTTGGATGGCTACACCTTC.

The V and J genes are TRBV6-2 or TRBV6-3 and TRBJ2-1; TRBD2 is a possible D gene (5 bases). The length of the CDR3 is 14 residues. V lost 2 bases and J lost 8, with 13 bases in between. CDR1 MNHEY and CDR2 SVGEGT come from the germline V gene. This CDR3 reads CASSYVGNQDEQFF. In DNA, the CDR3 is TGTGCCAGCAGTTACGTCGGGAATCAGGATGAGCAGTTCTTC.

The V gene is TRBV5-1, the J gene TRBJ2-2, with D unresolved. CDR3 length: 14 residues. Trimming removed 9 bases at V and 4 bases at J, with 16 bases between. The germline V gene encodes CDR1 SGHRS and CDR2 YFSETQ. CDR3 region: CANQVPLGTGELFF. In DNA form, the CDR3 reads TGCGCCAACCAGGTTCCGTTGGGCACCGGGGAGCTGTTTTTT.

V usage is TRBV5-6 and J usage is TRBJ1-1, with D tentatively TRBD1 (6 bases). The CDR3 spans 13 residues. The V and J ends lost 4 bases and 10 bases respectively, with 17 bases between them. Germline values: CDR1 SGHDT, CDR2 YYEEEE. The CDR3 reads CASSGPDSHGAFF. The DNA of the CDR3 is TGTGCCAGCAGCGGACCGGACAGTCATGGAGCTTTCTTT.

The chain couples TRBV5-1 to TRBJ2-5, with TRBD2 identical over 9 bases. The CDR3 loop spans 18 amino acids. Germline CDR1 reads SGHRS; CDR2 reads YFSETQ. The V segment lost 3 bases and the J segment 3 bases; nucleotides outside the gene matches: 15. CDR3 sequence reads: CASSSRSGYLAGEETQYF. CDR3 nucleotides: TGCGCCAGCAGCTCTAGAAGCGGGTACTTAGCGGGGGAAGAGACCCAGTACTTC.

This clone was seen once. The V and J genes are TRBV7-2 and TRBJ1-1; D gene ambiguous. Germline V gives CDR1 SGHTA, CDR2 FQGNSA. The CDR3 spans 16 residues. V dropped 3 bases and J dropped 4 bases, with 18 bases sitting between them. CDR3: CASSFSGGGVFTEAFF. For the CDR3, the DNA is TGTGCCAGCAGCTTTTCGGGAGGTGGGGTGTTCACTGAAGCTTTCTTT.

This clone appeared a single time. The gene calls are TRBV6-5 and TRBJ1-1; 9 positions match TRBD1. Germline V gene data show CDR1 as MNHEY and CDR2 as SVGAGI. J lost 0 bases, V lost 7 bases, and 6 bases had no gene match. This CDR3 is built from 15 residues. In DNA form, the CDR3 reads TGTGCCAGCACCCAGGGACAGGGCTTGAACACTGAAGCTTTCTTT. It specifies CASTQGQGLNTEAFF.

J is TRBJ1-6 and V is TRBV12-3 or TRBV12-4, with D hard to call. Trimming took 4 bases from V and 7 from J, leaving 8 bases between them. The CDR3 spans 13 residues. CDR3 in DNA: TGTGCCAGCAGTTATATAGGAAATTCACCCCTCCACTTT. This sequence encodes CASSYIGNSPLHF.

This chain links TRBV7-9 with TRBJ2-3; D may be TRBD1 (5 bases). Germline loops: CDR1 SEHNR, CDR2 FQNEAQ (reference sequence). Trimming took 5 bases from V and 2 from J, leaving 17 bases between them. The CDR3 runs 16 residues. The CDR3 nucleotides are TGTGCCAGCAGCCCAAGCGCAGGGCCCATCACAGATACGCAGTATTTT. It is translated as CASSPSAGPITDTQYF.

The chain links TRBV7-9 to TRBJ1-1; tentative D call: TRBD1 (6 bases). The germline V and J ends were trimmed by 3 bases and 6 bases, with 14 bases remaining between them. CDR3 size: 14 residues. Germline CDR1 SEHNR, CDR2 FQNEAQ (reference sequence). The CDR3, as DNA: TGTGCCAGCAGCTTCATGGGGGGCCCCCCTGAAGCTTTCTTT. It yields the protein CASSFMGGPPEAFF. The full variable domain, completed using reference TRBV7-9 and TRBJ1-1, is DTGVSQNPRHKITKRGQNVTFRCDPISEHNRLYWYRQTLGQGPEFLTYFQNEAQLEKSRLLSDRFSAERPKGSFSTLEIQRTEQGDSAMYLCASSFMGGPPEAFFGQGTRLTVV.

This rearrangement joins TRBV27 to TRBJ1-6; possible D gene TRBD1, 6 bases. The CDR3 totals 19 residues. V was trimmed by 6 bases and J by 10 bases, leaving 31 bases between them. The germline V gene encodes CDR1 MNHEY and CDR2 SMNVEV (reference sequence). CDR3 protein: CASREKGAQGVGLGSPLHF. The CDR3 DNA reads TGTGCCAGCAGAGAAAAGGGCGCACAGGGTGTCGGCCTAGGCTCACCCCTCCACTTT.

V usage is TRBV4-1 and J usage is TRBJ2-7; D is ambiguous. Trimming shortened V by 2 bases and J by 0 bases, and 5 bases separated the two germline ends. In germline, CDR1 is MGHRA, CDR2 YSYEKL. This CDR3 region has 13 residues. CDR3 DNA sequence: TGCGCCAGCAGCCAACACACCTCCTACGAGCAGTACTTC. Translated, it gives CASSQHTSYEQYF.

The J gene is TRBJ1-6, the V gene TRBV7-6; D might be TRBD1 (6 bases). Trimming cost V 0 bases and J 7 bases, with 13 bases left between them. The CDR3 totals 16 residues. Germline V gives CDR1 SGHVS, CDR2 FNYEAQ. The CDR3 here is CASSLAGPGQNSPLHF. CDR3 nucleotide sequence: TGTGCCAGCAGCTTAGCGGGGCCAGGACAGAATTCACCCCTCCACTTT.

This clone showed up just once. The chain employs TRBV2 and TRBJ1-2, with 8 bases fitting TRBD1. The germline V gene encodes CDR1 SNHLY and CDR2 FYNNEI. Trimming removed 3 bases from V and 4 bases from J; junction bases left unmatched: 1. This CDR3 is built from 13 residues. The DNA of the CDR3 is TGTGCCAGCAGTGAGGGGACAGGCTATGGCTACACCTTC. Its protein is CASSEGTGYGYTF.

This chain connects TRBV11-2 to TRBJ2-3; the D gene is possibly TRBD1 (6 bases). The germline gives CDR1 SGHAT, CDR2 FQNNGV. This CDR3 is 15 amino acids long. The V and J ends lost 6 bases and 4 bases respectively, with 17 bases between them. CDR3 bases: TGTGCCAGCAGTCAAAACAGGGCAGTGGCAGATACGCAGTATTTT. Translation: CASSQNRAVADTQYF.

V is TRBV4-1 and J is TRBJ1-1; D is unresolved. Per the germline V gene, CDR1 is MGHRA and CDR2 is YSYEKL. The ends were cut back, 8 bases at V and 1 base at J, with 11 bases in the middle. This CDR3 has 13 residues. The CDR3 is CASGWVGNTEAFF. The CDR3 DNA reads as TGCGCCAGCGGTTGGGTGGGGAACACTGAAGCTTTCTTT.